The 6 T cell receptor beta chains presented below share a single source sample, sequenced in a study of cytotoxic CD8 clonotypes in ibrutinib-treated CLL. Assay used: immunoSEQ multiplex PCR; TCRdb lists only in-frame clones, some missing. The sample consists of under 35,000 clones, about three quarters of them appearing once. Sequenced material: PBMCs, taken after 24 months of ibrutinib treatment. Receptors were obtained from a human donor with chronic lymphocytic leukemia.

This chain uses TRBV29-1 with TRBJ1-2, with D possibly TRBD1 on 6 matching bases. Trimming took off 3 bases at V and 3 bases at J, with 14 bases between the two ends. Looked up from germline, CDR1 is SQVTM and CDR2 is ANQGSEA. The CDR3 loop spans 14 amino acids. The CDR3 DNA reads TGCAGCGTTGAGAGGGGGGGGCAGCACTATGGCTACACCTTC. It yields the protein CSVERGGQHYGYTF.

The V and J genes are TRBV7-9 and TRBJ2-5, with D possibly being TRBD2 (5 bases). The CDR3 is made up of 13 amino acids. Germline V gene data show CDR1 as SEHNR and CDR2 as FQNEAQ (reference sequence). Trimming took 5 bases from V and 7 from J, leaving 14 bases between them. The CDR3 spells CASSASSHGTQYF. CDR3 bases: TGTGCCAGCAGCGCGTCTAGCCATGGGACCCAGTACTTC.

The chain uses TRBV5-1 and TRBJ1-1; TRBD1 is a possible D gene (6 bases). This CDR3 spans 13 amino acids. CDR1 is SGHRS and CDR2 is YFSETQ in the germline V gene. Trimming stripped 7 bases from V and 1 base from J, with 11 bases between. The CDR3 is CASAQGWNTEAFF. The CDR3 DNA reads TGCGCCAGCGCCCAGGGGTGGAACACTGAAGCTTTCTTT.

This clone was found a few times. The chain employs TRBV28 and TRBJ2-5; 9 bases align to TRBD1. The trim removed 5 bases at V and 3 bases at J, leaving 7 bases unmatched. CDR1 MDHEN and CDR2 SYDVKM come from the germline V gene. This CDR3 is built from 15 residues. CDR3 nucleotides: TGTGCCAGCAGTGAACACGGGACAGGGAAAGAGACCCAGTACTTC. Its protein product is CASSEHGTGKETQYF.

The CDR3 loop reads CASSPGQAGAPQYF. CDR3 nucleotides: TGCGCCAGCAGCCCCGGACAGGCTGGAGCGCCCCAGTACTTC. The chain carries TRBV5-1 and TRBJ2-5; the match to TRBD1 covers 7 bases. CDR1 is SGHRS, CDR2 YFSETQ, per germline. The length of the CDR3 is 14 residues. With 4 bases clipped from V and 9 bases from J, the junction kept 12 bases outside the gene matches.

The chain uses TRBV7-2 and TRBJ2-5, with 8 bases matching TRBD2. V was clipped by 5 bases and J by 6 bases; unmatched bases: 11. The CDR3 consists of 15 residues. Germline CDR1 SGHTA, CDR2 FQGNSA. CDR3 sequence: CASSPQGGGGKTQYF. In DNA, the CDR3 is TGTGCCAGCAGCCCGCAGGGCGGCGGGGGGAAGACCCAGTACTTC.